The rows below give T cell receptor beta chains drawn from one sample of a study of cytomegalovirus exposure and HLA in healthy donors. Measured with immunoSEQ multiplex PCR; TCRdb has only the in-frame clones, and not every one. The data hold about 160,000 clones, with just under 80% observed a single time. Sequencing input: PBMCs. These receptor sequences come from a woman aged 50 to 65 in good health and CMV-seronegative. CDR3s include the opening cysteine and the closing phenylalanine or tryptophan. D genes are given only for firm matches. For some rows the clone size is stated as once, few or many, or as a class when expanded; others skip it.

d_call	clone_size	v_call	j_call	cdr3_nt	cdr3_aa
TRBD2	few	TRBV10-1	TRBJ2-2	TGCGCCAGCACCGGTATTGGGACTAGGGGGAGCACCGGGGAGCTGTTTTTT	CASTGIGTRGSTGELFF
TRBD2	.	TRBV7-9	TRBJ2-5	TGTGCCAGCAGCTTGGGTTGGGCGGGGGGAGGTGAGACCCAGTACTTC	CASSLGWAGGGETQYF
.	.	TRBV5-6	TRBJ2-4	TGTGCCAGCACCCTACAGGTAGCCAAAAACATTCAGTACTTC	CASTLQVAKNIQYF
TRBD2	.	TRBV9	TRBJ2-7	TGTGCCAGCAGCGTGGGGCGGGAGGGGTACGAGCAGTACTTC	CASSVGREGYEQYF
.	.	TRBV11-2	TRBJ1-4	TGTGCCAGCAGCTTGGTAGTGCGAGGCAACGAAAAACTGTTTTTT	CASSLVVRGNEKLFF
TRBD1	.	TRBV2	TRBJ1-4	TGTGCCAGCAGTAACAGGGGAAGGACTAATGAAAAACTGTTTTTT	CASSNRGRTNEKLFF
TRBD1	few	TRBV7-7	TRBJ2-2	TGTGCCAGCAGCTTACTCACCTACCGGACAGGGGGCGACACCGGGGAGCTGTTTTTT	CASSLLTYRTGGDTGELFF
TRBD1	.	TRBV9	TRBJ1-4	TGTGCCAGCAACAGGGGGCTTAAGGCCCCGAATGAAAAACTGTTTTTT	CASNRGLKAPNEKLFF
TRBD1	.	TRBV6-6	TRBJ1-5	TGTGCCAGCAGTTACCCAGACAGGGGTAATCAGCCCCAGCATTTT	CASSYPDRGNQPQHF
TRBD1	.	TRBV4-1	TRBJ1-3	TGCGCCAGCAGCCAGTTCCAGACAGGGGTCGGAAACACCATATATTTT	CASSQFQTGVGNTIYF
.	.	TRBV27	TRBJ1-3	TGTGCCAGCAGGTCCCTATATGGGCTTGGAAACACCATATATTTT	CASRSLYGLGNTIYF
TRBD1	.	TRBV29-1	TRBJ2-5	TGCAGCGTTAAACCCGGGACAGGGGTCGAGACCCAGTACTTC	CSVKPGTGVETQYF
.	.	TRBV7-2	TRBJ1-5	TGTGCCAGCAGACCAAACAGGGGCAATCAGCCCCAGCATTTT	CASRPNRGNQPQHF
TRBD2	.	TRBV7-2	TRBJ2-3	TGTGCCAGCAGCTTTAGCGGGACTTCGGATACGCAGTATTTT	CASSFSGTSDTQYF
TRBD2	once	TRBV19	TRBJ2-2	TGTGCCAGTAGGATACTAGCGGGGGAGAGGAACACCGGGGAGCTGTTTTTT	CASRILAGERNTGELFF
.	.	TRBV2	TRBJ2-7	TGTGCCAGCAGTGCCAGGGGGGAATCCTACGAGCAGTACTTC	CASSARGESYEQYF
.	.	TRBV7-2	TRBJ1-2	TGTGCCAGCAGCCAAGGGAGGGATTATGGCTACACCTTC	CASSQGRDYGYTF
.	few	TRBV19	TRBJ1-1	TGTGCCAGTAGTATGACTCCGGGAATAACTGAAGCTTTCTTT	CASSMTPGITEAFF
TRBD1	.	TRBV7-9	TRBJ1-4	TGTGCCAGCAGCCGTGAATGGGACAGTTGGAATGAAAAACTGTTTTTT	CASSREWDSWNEKLFF
TRBD1	.	TRBV4-1	TRBJ1-2	TGCGCCAGCAGCCAAGAAGGCCGACAGGGTGATGGCTACACCTTC	CASSQEGRQGDGYTF
.	.	TRBV2	TRBJ2-1	TGTGCCAGCAGTGAAGCCCAAAATGAGCAGTTCTTC	CASSEAQNEQFF
.	few	TRBV2	TRBJ1-2	TGTGCCAGCAGTGCCCTTTCTAACTATGGCTACACCTTC	CASSALSNYGYTF
TRBD1	.	TRBV7-8	TRBJ2-7	TGTGCCAGCAGCTTAGTGGGACAGGGATACGAGCAGTACTTC	CASSLVGQGYEQYF
.	.	TRBV28	TRBJ1-1	TGTGCCAGCAGTCCTTGGAACACTGAAGCTTTCTTT	CASSPWNTEAFF
.	.	TRBV19	TRBJ1-1	TGTGCCAGTAAGGGGCATGACACTGAAGCTTTCTTT	CASKGHDTEAFF
.	.	TRBV27	TRBJ2-1	TGTGCCAGCAGCCCGGGGGAAATACAAGGTGAGCAGTTCTTC	CASSPGEIQGEQFF
TRBD2	.	TRBV5-1	TRBJ2-1	TGCGCCAGCAGCGAAGGGACTAGCGGGAGACACAATGAGCAGTTCTTC	CASSEGTSGRHNEQFF
.	.	TRBV14	TRBJ2-2	TGTGCCAGCAGCCAAGATCTAACCTCACCGAACACCGGGGAGCTGTTTTTT	CASSQDLTSPNTGELFF
TRBD1	.	TRBV28	TRBJ2-6	TGTGCCAGCAGTTTAGGACAGGATCCCAGGAGGGGGGCCAACGTCCTGACTTTC	CASSLGQDPRRGANVLTF
.	.	TRBV19	TRBJ1-1	TGTGCCAGTAGTATACAGGGCCTTGGCACTGAAGCTTTCTTT	CASSIQGLGTEAFF
TRBD2	.	TRBV9	TRBJ2-1	TGTGCCAGCAGCGTATTTGGCGGGGGGCATATGGGGAATGAGCAGTTCTTC	CASSVFGGGHMGNEQFF
.	once	TRBV9	TRBJ2-1	TGTGCCAGCAGCCCCCGGAGGGCGAACGCCTACAATGAGCAGTTCTTC	CASSPRRANAYNEQFF
.	.	TRBV19	TRBJ2-1	TGTGCCAGTAGTCGTACACCGGGAGAACTAAGGGATGAGCAGTTCTTC	CASSRTPGELRDEQFF
.	.	TRBV18	TRBJ2-7	TGTGCCAGCTCACGCCTTACGGGTAGCGCAACCTACGAGCAGTACTTC	CASSRLTGSATYEQYF
.	.	TRBV21-1	TRBJ1-1	TGTGCCAGCAGCAAATCCGGGAAGGACGGCACTGAAGCTTTCTTT	CASSKSGKDGTEAFF
TRBD2	.	TRBV6-4	TRBJ2-7	TGTGCCAGCAGCCCCGGCGGGGGTCAAGAGCAGTACTTC	CASSPGGGQEQYF
.	.	TRBV7-2	TRBJ2-5	TGTGCCAGCAGCTTAGTTGGTAGCGGTCAAGAGACCCAGTACTTC	CASSLVGSGQETQYF
TRBD1	.	TRBV7-2	TRBJ2-1	TGTGCCAGCAGCTTCAGGCAGGGGGCAAAGGTGGTTAAGGGCAATGAGCAGTTCTTC	CASSFRQGAKVVKGNEQFF
.	.	TRBV11-1	TRBJ2-7	TGTGCCAGCAGCTTAGACCCCGGGACTCCCTACGAGCAGTACTTC	CASSLDPGTPYEQYF
TRBD1	.	TRBV18	TRBJ1-2	TGTGCCAGCTCACCTCAGGGGGCCGGCCATGGCTACACCTTC	CASSPQGAGHGYTF
.	.	TRBV19	TRBJ1-5	TGTGCCAGCAAACCTGACAGCAACCCAATTCAAAAGCCCCAGCATTTT	CASKPDSNPIQKPQHF
.	.	TRBV6-4	TRBJ2-2	TGTGCCAGCAGAAAACAGGGTTCTCCCACCGGGGAGCTGTTTTTT	CASRKQGSPTGELFF
TRBD2	.	TRBV30	TRBJ2-7	TGTGCCTGGGCGGGGGTAGCGGACGCCTACGAGCAGTACTTC	CAWAGVADAYEQYF
.	.	TRBV19	TRBJ2-6	TGTGCCAGTAGTATTCGAGGCACCGGGGCCAACGTCCTGACTTTC	CASSIRGTGANVLTF
TRBD1	few	TRBV7-6	TRBJ2-6	TGTGCCAGCAGCTTGACAGGGTGGGGTGCTGGGGCCAACGTCCTGACTTTC	CASSLTGWGAGANVLTF
TRBD1	.	TRBV7-8	TRBJ1-5	TGTGCCAGCAGCTTAGAAGGGACAGGTAATCAGCCCCAGCATTTT	CASSLEGTGNQPQHF
.	.	TRBV7-3	TRBJ2-1	TGTGCCAGCAGCCTAAGACTAGTAATCTACAATGAGCAGTTCTTC	CASSLRLVIYNEQFF
TRBD2	.	TRBV5-3	TRBJ2-1	TGTGCCAGAAGCTCCGGTAGCGGGAGGGCGAGTAATGAGCAGTTCTTC	CARSSGSGRASNEQFF
.	once	TRBV6-1	TRBJ1-1	TGTGCCAGCAGTGACCGCGGGACCGCGAACACTGAAGCTTTCTTT	CASSDRGTANTEAFF